This T cell receptor beta chain was found in a study of response to subunit inactivated influenza vaccine. Study-level findings and limits: Few additional T cells are recruited per seasonal influenza vaccination, authors suggested.

This clonotype was observed a handful of times. Its antigen is not identified. Looked up from germline, CDR1 is MNHEY and CDR2 is SVGEGT. The CDR3 runs 13 residues. V was trimmed by 6 bases and J by 8 bases, leaving 16 bases between them. TCRdb re-called the RT-PCR reads through MiXCR, storing one row per CDR3 protein. Of about 310,000 distinct CDR3 sequences listed, around 20% were seen once; the top ten hold around 10%. V is TRBV6-2 or TRBV6-3 and J is TRBJ1-2, with D hard to call. The TCR was taken from a man aged 50-75 years who received an inactivated influenza vaccine. The sample was PBMCs from blood, taken about 19 months after vaccination. The CDR3 loop reads CASSLTATVGYTF. The CDR3 coding sequence is TGTGCCAGCAGCCTCACGGCCACCGTGGGCTACACCTTC.